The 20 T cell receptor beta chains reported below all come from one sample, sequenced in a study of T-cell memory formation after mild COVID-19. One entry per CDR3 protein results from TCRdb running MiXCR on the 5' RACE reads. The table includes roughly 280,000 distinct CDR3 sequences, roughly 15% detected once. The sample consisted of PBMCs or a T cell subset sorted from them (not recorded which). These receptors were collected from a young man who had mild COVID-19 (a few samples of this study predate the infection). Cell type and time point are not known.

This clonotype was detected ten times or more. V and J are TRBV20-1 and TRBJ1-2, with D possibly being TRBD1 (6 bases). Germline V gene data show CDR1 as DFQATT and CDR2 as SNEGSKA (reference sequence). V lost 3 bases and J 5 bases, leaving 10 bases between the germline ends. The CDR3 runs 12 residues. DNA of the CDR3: TGCAGTGCTAGGGGGGGCAATTATGGCTACACCTTC. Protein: CSARGGNYGYTF.

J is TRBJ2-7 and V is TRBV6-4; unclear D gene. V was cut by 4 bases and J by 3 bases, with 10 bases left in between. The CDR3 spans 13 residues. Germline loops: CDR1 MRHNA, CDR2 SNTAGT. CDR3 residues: CASSGLPFYEQYF. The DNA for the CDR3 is TGTGCCAGCAGTGGCCTCCCCTTCTACGAGCAGTACTTC.

For the CDR3, the DNA is TGTGCCAGTAGTAGGACAGGAGAAGAAGCTTTCTTT. As protein: CASSRTGEEAFF. The chain has TRBV19 and TRBJ1-1, with 7 bases that match TRBD1. The germline gives CDR1 LNHDA, CDR2 SQIVND (reference sequence). V trimming: 4 bases; J trimming: 8 bases; junction bases outside the gene matches: 4. The CDR3 sequence is 12 residues long.

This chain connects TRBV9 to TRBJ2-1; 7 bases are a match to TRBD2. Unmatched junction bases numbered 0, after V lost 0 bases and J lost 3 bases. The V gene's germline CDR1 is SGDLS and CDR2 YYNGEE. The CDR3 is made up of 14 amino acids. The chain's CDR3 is CASSVGGGYNEQFF. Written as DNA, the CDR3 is TGTGCCAGCAGCGTAGGCGGGGGCTACAATGAGCAGTTCTTC. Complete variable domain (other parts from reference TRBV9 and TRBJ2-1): DSGVTQTPKHLITATGQRVTLRCSPRSGDLSVYWYQQSLDQGLQFLIQYYNGEERAKGNILERFSAQQFPDLHSELNLSSLELGDSALYFCASSVGGGYNEQFFGPGTRLTVL.

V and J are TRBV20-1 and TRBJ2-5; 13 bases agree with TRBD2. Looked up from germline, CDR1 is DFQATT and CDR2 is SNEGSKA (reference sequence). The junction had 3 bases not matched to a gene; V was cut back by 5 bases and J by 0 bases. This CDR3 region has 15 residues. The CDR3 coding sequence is TGCAGTGCTGTGACTAGCGGGGGGTACCAAGAGACCCAGTACTTC. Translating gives CSAVTSGGYQETQYF.

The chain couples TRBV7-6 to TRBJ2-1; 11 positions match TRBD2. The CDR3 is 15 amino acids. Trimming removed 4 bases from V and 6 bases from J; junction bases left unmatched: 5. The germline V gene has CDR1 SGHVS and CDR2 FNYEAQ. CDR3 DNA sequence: TGTGCCAGCAGCTATAGCGGGGGGGCTGGCAATGAGCAGTTCTTC. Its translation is CASSYSGGAGNEQFF. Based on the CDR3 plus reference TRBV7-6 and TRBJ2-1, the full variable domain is GAGVSQSPRYKVTKRGQDVALRCDPISGHVSLYWYRQALGQGPEFLTYFNYEAQQDKSGLPNDRFSAERPEGSISTLTIQRTEQRDSAMYRCASSYSGGAGNEQFFGPGTRLTVL.

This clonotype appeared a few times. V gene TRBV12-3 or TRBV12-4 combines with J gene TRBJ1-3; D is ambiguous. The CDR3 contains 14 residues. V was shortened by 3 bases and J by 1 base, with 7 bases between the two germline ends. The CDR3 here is CASSLIGSGNTIYF. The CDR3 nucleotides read TGTGCCAGCAGTTTGATCGGTTCTGGAAACACCATATATTTT.

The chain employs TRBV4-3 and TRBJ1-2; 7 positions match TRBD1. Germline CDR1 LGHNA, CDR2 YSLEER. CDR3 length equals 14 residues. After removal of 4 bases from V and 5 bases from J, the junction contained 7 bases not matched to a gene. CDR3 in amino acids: CASSRPTGLYGYTF. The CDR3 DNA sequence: TGCGCCAGCAGCCGGCCGACAGGGTTATATGGCTACACCTTC.

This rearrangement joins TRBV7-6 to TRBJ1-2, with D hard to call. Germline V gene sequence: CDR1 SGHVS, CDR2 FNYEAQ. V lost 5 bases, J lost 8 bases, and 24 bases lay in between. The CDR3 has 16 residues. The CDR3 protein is CASSPSVEMGLPGYTF. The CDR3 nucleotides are TGTGCCAGCAGCCCATCGGTAGAGATGGGCCTACCCGGCTACACCTTC.

The CDR3 nucleotides are TGTGCCAGCAGTCGTTCGGACGGTTATTCACCCCTCCACTTT. Translating gives CASSRSDGYSPLHF. This sequence joins TRBV25-1 and TRBJ1-6; no reliable D call. The V gene lost 5 bases and the J gene lost 8 bases, with 13 bases spanning the gap. The CDR3 spans 14 residues. The germline gives CDR1 MGHDK, CDR2 SYGVNS.

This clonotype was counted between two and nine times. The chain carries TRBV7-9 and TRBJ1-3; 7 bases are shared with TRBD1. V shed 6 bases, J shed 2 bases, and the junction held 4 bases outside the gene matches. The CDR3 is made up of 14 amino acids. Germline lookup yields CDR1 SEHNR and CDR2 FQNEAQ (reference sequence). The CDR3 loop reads CASRPTGAGNTIYF. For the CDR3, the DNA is TGTGCCAGCAGACCAACAGGGGCTGGAAACACCATATATTTT.

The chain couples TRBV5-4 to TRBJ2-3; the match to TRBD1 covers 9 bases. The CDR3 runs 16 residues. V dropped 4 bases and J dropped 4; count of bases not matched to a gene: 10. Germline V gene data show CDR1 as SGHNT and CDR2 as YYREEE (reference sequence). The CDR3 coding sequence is TGTGCCAGCAGCGGAAGTACAGGGGGCAGTTCAGATACGCAGTATTTT. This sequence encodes CASSGSTGGSSDTQYF.

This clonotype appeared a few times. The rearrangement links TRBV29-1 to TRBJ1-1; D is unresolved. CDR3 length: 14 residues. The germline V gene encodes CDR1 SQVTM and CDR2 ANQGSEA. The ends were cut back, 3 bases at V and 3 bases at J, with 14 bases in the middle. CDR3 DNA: TGCAGCGTTGAGCCACGTCTTCGGGACACTGAAGCTTTCTTT. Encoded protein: CSVEPRLRDTEAFF.

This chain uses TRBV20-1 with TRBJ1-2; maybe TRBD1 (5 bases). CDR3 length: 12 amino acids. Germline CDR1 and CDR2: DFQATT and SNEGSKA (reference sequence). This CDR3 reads CGAGVANYGYTF. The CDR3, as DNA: TGCGGGGCGGGAGTAGCTAACTATGGCTACACCTTC.

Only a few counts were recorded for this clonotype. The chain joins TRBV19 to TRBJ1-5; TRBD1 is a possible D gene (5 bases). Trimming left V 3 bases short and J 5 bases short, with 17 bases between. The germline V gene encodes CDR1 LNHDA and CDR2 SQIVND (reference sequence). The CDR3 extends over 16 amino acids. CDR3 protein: CASSIYLGVVHQPQHF. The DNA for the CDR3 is TGTGCCAGTAGTATTTATCTGGGGGTAGTGCATCAGCCCCAGCATTTT.

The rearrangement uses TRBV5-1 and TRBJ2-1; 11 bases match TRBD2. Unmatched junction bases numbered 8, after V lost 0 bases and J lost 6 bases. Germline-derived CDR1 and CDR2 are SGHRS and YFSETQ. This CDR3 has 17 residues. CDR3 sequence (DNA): TGCGCCAGCAGCTTGGCCATAGGAACTAGCGGGGGCAATGAGCAGTTCTTC. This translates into CASSLAIGTSGGNEQFF.

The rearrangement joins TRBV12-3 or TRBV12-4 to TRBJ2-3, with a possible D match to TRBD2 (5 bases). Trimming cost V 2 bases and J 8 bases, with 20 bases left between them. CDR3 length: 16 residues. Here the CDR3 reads CASSLRTARVLGTQYF. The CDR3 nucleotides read TGTGCCAGCAGTTTAAGGACTGCCCGAGTTCTGGGTACGCAGTATTTT.

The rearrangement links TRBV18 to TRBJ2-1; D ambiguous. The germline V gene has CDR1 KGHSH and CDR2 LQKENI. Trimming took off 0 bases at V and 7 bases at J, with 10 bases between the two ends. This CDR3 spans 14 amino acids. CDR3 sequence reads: CASSPPAPLNEQFF. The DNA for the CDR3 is TGTGCCAGCTCACCACCTGCCCCCTTAAATGAGCAGTTCTTC.

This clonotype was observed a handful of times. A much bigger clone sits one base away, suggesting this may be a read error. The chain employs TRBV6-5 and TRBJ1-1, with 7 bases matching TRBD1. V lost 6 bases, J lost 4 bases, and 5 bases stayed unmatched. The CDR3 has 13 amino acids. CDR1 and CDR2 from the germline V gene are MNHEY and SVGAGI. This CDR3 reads CASSRQGATEAFF. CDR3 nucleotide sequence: TGTGCCAGCAGCCGACAGGGTGCCACTGAAGCTTTCTTT.

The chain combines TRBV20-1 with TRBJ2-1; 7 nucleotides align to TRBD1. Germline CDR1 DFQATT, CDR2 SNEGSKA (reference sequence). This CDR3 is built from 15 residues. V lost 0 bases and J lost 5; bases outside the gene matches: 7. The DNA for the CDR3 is TGCAGTGCTAGAGAACTGAGGGGGCCCGACAATGAGCAGTTCTTC. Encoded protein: CSARELRGPDNEQFF.